This T cell receptor (beta chain) was found in a study of early T cells in non-severe SARS-CoV-2 infection. Study overall: Investigators sequenced bulk RNA drawn from unsorted whole blood, and chains remained unpaired.

This clonotype appeared a few times. The antigen is not known. Each single cDNA molecule received a unique molecular identifier. One entry per CDR3 protein, called by TCRdb with MiXCR from the 5' RACE reads. Of roughly 51,000 distinct CDR3 sequences listed, around a tenth are singletons. CDR1 and CDR2 (germline): LGHDT, YNNKEL (reference sequence). V was pared by 1 base and J by 15 bases, with 13 bases of the junction left unmatched. The CDR3 loop spans 15 amino acids. Study-wide results and caveats: Matching results from VDJdb favored anti-spike CD8 responses, leaving private and CD4 specificities undetected.

The genes are TRBV3-1 and TRBJ2-4; 9 bases are shared with TRBD2. This TCR was recovered from an adult who was a healthcare worker with PCR-confirmed SARS-CoV-2 infection or an uninfected control (not recorded which). The sample comprised whole blood. The CDR3 loop is CASSQGPSSGIVRYF. The CDR3 DNA sequence: TGTGCCAGCAGCCAAGGTCCGTCTAGCGGGATAGTTAGGTACTTC.